What follows are 5 T cell receptor beta chains derived from one specimen sequenced in a study of shared clonotypes between healthy human individuals. Profiling relied on immunoSEQ multiplex PCR, and the TCRdb table lists in-frame clones only, not all of them. The sample lists approximately 720,000 clones, 60% to 80% seen once, with 1.8% in the top ten. The specimen was memory CD4+ T cells sorted from blood. Subset noted: CD45RA-negative fraction. The source is a woman aged 25-40 years in good health.

This chain joins TRBV5-1 and TRBJ2-3, with D tentatively TRBD1 (5 bases). The CDR3 spans 16 residues. Germline-derived CDR1 and CDR2 are SGHRS and YFSETQ. V was cut by 0 bases and J by 0 bases, with 11 bases left in between. The CDR3 DNA is TGCGCCAGCAGCTTGGAGGGCAGGGTTAGCACAGATACGCAGTATTTT. Its translation is CASSLEGRVSTDTQYF.

This rearrangement joins TRBV4-1 to TRBJ1-5; 7 bases align to TRBD1. This CDR3 has 17 residues. J lost 3 bases, V lost 2 bases, and 10 bases had no gene match. Germline lookup yields CDR1 MGHRA and CDR2 YSYEKL. CDR3 region: CASSQYFGTVDNQPQHF. CDR3 DNA: TGCGCCAGCAGCCAATATTTCGGGACAGTTGACAATCAGCCCCAGCATTTT.

CDR3: CAWSPGGKAEQFF. The CDR3 DNA sequence: TGTGCCTGGAGTCCGGGCGGGAAGGCTGAGCAGTTCTTC. The rearrangement uses TRBV30 and TRBJ2-1; a weak D match, TRBD2 (6 bases). In germline, CDR1 is GTSNPN, CDR2 SVGIG (reference sequence). This CDR3 has 13 residues. The V end was cut by 2 bases, the J end by 9 bases, with 14 bases between.

The CDR3 DNA is TGTGCCAGCTCACCAGACCCCCGGCAAATCAACGAGCAGTACTTC. Protein: CASSPDPRQINEQYF. This rearrangement joins TRBV18 to TRBJ2-7; D is uncertain. Germline V gene data show CDR1 as KGHSH and CDR2 as LQKENI. V was cut by 2 bases and J by 5 bases, with 16 bases left in between. CDR3 size: 15 residues. Based on the CDR3 plus reference TRBV18 and TRBJ2-7, the full variable domain is NAGVMQNPRHLVRRRGQEARLRCSPMKGHSHVYWYRQLPEEGLKFMVYLQKENIIDESGMPKERFSAEFPKEGPSILRIQQVVRGDSAAYFCASSPDPRQINEQYFGPGTRLTVT.

This clone was seen once. The V gene is TRBV11-2, the J gene TRBJ2-3, with 7 bases aligning to TRBD2. Trimming at V came to 3 bases and at J to 2 bases, leaving 8 bases not matched to a gene. The CDR3 consists of 16 residues. Germline lookup yields CDR1 SGHAT and CDR2 FQNNGV. The CDR3 DNA reads as TGTGCCAGCAGCTTCCTAATAGGGACTAACACAGATACGCAGTATTTT. It encodes CASSFLIGTNTDTQYF.